The present TCR beta chain was sequenced within a study of blood T cell repertoires in COVID-19. Original processing methods: Estimates of nucleated cell counts were drawn from the amplification of reference gene primers. Sequencing was performed with immunoSEQ multiplex PCR; in TCRdb, only in-frame clones are kept and a portion is missing. V, J and clone size are taken as reported in that table, and D and trimming were inferred from the DNA itself. In the table there are roughly 33,000 clones, around 84% of which are singletons. The germline gives CDR1 SGHRS, CDR2 YFSETQ. The CDR3 length is 14 residues. Trimming took 4 bases from V and 6 from J, leaving 14 bases between them.

The sample was peripheral blood. The chain links TRBV5-1 to TRBJ2-1; D might be TRBD2 (5 bases). The origin of this receptor is a human donor with acute or convalescent COVID-19. The donor label of this sample is uncertain. CDR3 loop: CASSRGLEANEQFF. CDR3 coding DNA: TGCGCCAGCAGCCGGGGTCTAGAAGCCAATGAGCAGTTCTTC.